This TCR beta chain was captured in a study of blood T cells in healthy people across ages. General study results and limits: When one million T cells were used, diversity estimates were thought to be underestimates.

Primed by a sample-barcoded 5' primer and a J-beta primer mix, a second PCR proceeded for about 6 to 11 cycles. TCRdb re-called the 5' RACE reads with MiXCR, one entry per CDR3 protein. Altogether 450,000 to 600,000 distinct CDR3 sequences are present, about 26% being singletons, with the ten largest covering roughly 3.5%. For this clonotype: The target antigen is unknown.

Germline values: CDR1 SNHLY, CDR2 FYNNEI. V gave up 4 bases and J gave up 5 bases, with 17 bases separating them. This CDR3 has 15 residues. These data were likewise used in another study, on T cells of mothers and their children. According to that study: The M1S primer of the second PCR added sample barcodes and 2-4 random nucleotides. Each mother yielded more than 8 million TCR beta CDR3 reads. Each child yielded millions of reads. Related mother-child pairs shared marginally more repertoire than unrelated pairs, though not significantly.

The specimen sequenced was blood. This chain links TRBV2 with TRBJ1-2; tentatively, D is TRBD1 (5 bases). The receptor was isolated from a boy under 10 years old in good health. CDR3 residues: CASSAQGAGDYGYTF. For the CDR3, the DNA is TGTGCCAGCAGTGCTCAGGGCGCGGGTGATTATGGCTACACCTTC.